A single sample gave rise to the 5 T cell receptor beta chains below, sequenced in a study of beta chain features in type 1 diabetes. Their recognized antigens are unknown. Every bit of the isolated RNA underwent reverse transcription, so sequencing read expressed TCRB transcripts. Sequencing was performed with immunoSEQ multiplex PCR; in TCRdb, only in-frame clones are kept and a portion is missing. The data hold around 690,000 clones, with 9.5% to 15% observed a single time. Broader study findings: All four CD4+ subsets from Type 1 diabetes patients carried moderately but significantly shorter TCRB CDR3s.

The sample comprised naive CD4+ T cells from blood. These receptors were collected from a man aged 30-40 years with type 1 diabetes.

This clone occurred a few times. The rearrangement links TRBV25-1 to TRBJ1-4; 10 nucleotides line up with TRBD1. Germline trimming cut 7 bases from V and 8 bases from J; bases unmatched to any gene: 7. The CDR3 runs 14 residues. Germline values: CDR1 MGHDK, CDR2 SYGVNS. The CDR3 region is CASKDRGLQEKLFF. As DNA, the CDR3 is TGTGCCAGCAAAGACAGGGGGCTGCAGGAAAAACTGTTTTTT.

In its sample, this clone was seen a few times. In the same sample, other DNA sequences code for this CDR3. The CDR3 sequence is CASSLDPEAFF. In DNA, the CDR3 is TGTGCCAGCAGCTTAGACCCTGAAGCTTTCTTT. V gene TRBV7-9 combines with J gene TRBJ1-1; the D is unclear. This CDR3 has 11 residues. V lost 1 base and J lost 6, with 3 bases in between. Per germline, CDR1 SEHNR and CDR2 FQNEAQ (reference sequence).

V is TRBV7-8 and J is TRBJ1-2; D possibly corresponds to TRBD1 (5 bases). Germline lookup yields CDR1 SGHVS and CDR2 FQNEAQ. This CDR3 contains 15 residues. V lost 5 bases, J lost 4 bases, and 17 bases lay in between. The CDR3 protein is CASSPRGNPGYGYTF. CDR3 DNA sequence: TGTGCCAGCAGCCCACGGGGGAACCCCGGCTATGGCTACACCTTC.

Only a few counts were recorded for this clone. The gene calls are TRBV29-1 and TRBJ1-2; weak D call: TRBD1 (5 bases). This CDR3 spans 12 amino acids. Germline V gene data show CDR1 as SQVTM and CDR2 as ANQGSEA. CDR3 loop: CASETDNYGYTF. CDR3 in DNA: TGCGCCTCGGAGACAGATAACTATGGCTACACCTTC.

The chain links TRBV7-3 to TRBJ1-6; no clear D gene. The germline V gene encodes CDR1 SGHTA and CDR2 FQGTGA. The CDR3 runs to 14 residues. V dropped 5 bases and J dropped 13 bases, with 18 bases sitting between them. This CDR3 is CASSQSGRGSPLHF. The CDR3, as DNA: TGTGCCAGCAGCCAGTCCGGACGGGGATCGCCCCTCCACTTT. Full variable domain (outside the CDR3, taken from reference TRBV7-3 and TRBJ1-6): GAGVSQTPSNKVTEKGKYVELRCDPISGHTALYWYRQSLGQGPEFLIYFQGTGAADDSGLPNDRFFAVRPEGSVSTLKIQRTERGDSAVYLCASSQSGRGSPLHFGNGTRLTVT.